This passage covers 19 T cell receptor beta chains from one sample sequenced in a study of T cell changes during pregnancy in multiple sclerosis. Data came from immunoSEQ multiplex PCR; TCRdb stores just in-frame clones and leaves some out. The sample holds about 41,000 clones, nearly 90% seen once. Here the sequenced sample was CD4+ T cells from peripheral blood mononuclear cells, taken in the first trimester of pregnancy. The receptors were sampled from a female donor with multiple sclerosis, enrolled in a pregnancy study.

The chain combines TRBV7-6 with TRBJ2-5, with 12 bases aligning to TRBD1. Trimming at V came to 3 bases and at J to 6 bases, leaving 8 bases not matched to a gene. The CDR3 has 16 amino acids. Germline CDR1 is SGHVS and CDR2 is FNYEAQ. In nucleotides, the CDR3 is TGTGCCAGCAGCTTGACAGGGACAGGGGGCTTGAAGACCCAGTACTTC. Amino acids: CASSLTGTGGLKTQYF.

V and J are TRBV11-2 and TRBJ2-5; D remains unclear. Germline CDR1 reads SGHAT; CDR2 reads FQNNGV. The CDR3 contains 13 residues. V shed 1 base and J shed 5 bases, with 8 bases lying between them. This chain's CDR3 is CASSLGSLETQYF. The CDR3 DNA reads as TGTGCCAGCAGCTTAGGTAGCCTGGAGACCCAGTACTTC.

This chain connects TRBV2 to TRBJ1-2; 7 bases map to TRBD1. This CDR3 spans 13 amino acids. From germline, CDR1 is SNHLY and CDR2 FYNNEI. Losses at the gene ends were 7 bases for V and 7 bases for J; bases not matched to a gene: 9. Written as DNA, the CDR3 is TGTGCCAGCAAAGGGGGCAGGGGGGCTGGCTACACCTTC. Residues: CASKGGRGAGYTF.

The gene calls are TRBV6-1 and TRBJ1-5; TRBD1 might be the D (5 bases). The CDR3 is made up of 16 amino acids. Looked up from germline, CDR1 is MNHNS and CDR2 is SASEGT. Deletions cut 3 bases from V and 4 bases from J, with 16 bases between. In DNA form, the CDR3 reads TGTGCCAGCAGTGAGATACAGGTATTGGTGAATCAGCCCCAGCATTTT. This gives the protein CASSEIQVLVNQPQHF.

The rearrangement joins TRBV25-1 to TRBJ2-1; 8 bases are a match to TRBD2. After removal of 6 bases from V and 2 bases from J, the junction contained 6 bases not matched to a gene. CDR3 size: 15 residues. CDR1 and CDR2 from the germline V gene are MGHDK and SYGVNS. CDR3 bases: TGTGCCAGCAGCCTTCGGGGGGGGACCTACAATGAGCAGTTCTTC. Translating it yields CASSLRGGTYNEQFF.

The V gene is TRBV6-5, the J gene TRBJ2-7, with D possibly matching TRBD2 (6 bases). Germline V gene sequence: CDR1 MNHEY, CDR2 SVGAGI. Trimming took off 0 bases at V and 0 bases at J, with 9 bases between the two ends. The CDR3 is 15 amino acids. This chain's CDR3 is CASSYSPGVSYEQYF. The CDR3 nucleotides are TGTGCCAGCAGTTACTCCCCGGGAGTCTCCTACGAGCAGTACTTC.

This chain joins TRBV19 and TRBJ2-1, with D uncertain. Trimming stripped 3 bases from V and 9 bases from J, with 12 bases between. Germline CDR1 and CDR2: LNHDA and SQIVND (reference sequence). The CDR3 consists of 13 residues. The CDR3 DNA follows: TGTGCCAGTAGTATGACTCACTTGCTTGAGCAGTTCTTC. It yields the protein CASSMTHLLEQFF.

The CDR3 region is CASSPQGQVYGYTF. For the CDR3, the DNA is TGTGCCAGCAGTCCCCAAGGACAGGTCTATGGCTACACCTTC. V gene TRBV28 combines with J gene TRBJ1-2, with 7 bases identical to TRBD1. The CDR3 length is 14 residues. The V gene end was trimmed by 5 bases and the J gene end by 4 bases; junction bases not matched to a gene: 7. CDR1 and CDR2 from the germline V gene are MDHEN and SYDVKM.

This clone has just one count. V gene TRBV7-2 combines with J gene TRBJ2-1; maybe TRBD1 (6 bases). The V gene's germline CDR1 is SGHTA and CDR2 FQGNSA. The CDR3 runs to 13 residues. V lost 5 bases and J 2 bases, leaving 7 bases between the germline ends. This CDR3 reads CASSDRPYNEQFF. As DNA, the CDR3 is TGTGCCAGCAGCGACAGGCCCTACAATGAGCAGTTCTTC.

The chain uses TRBV6-5 and TRBJ1-1, with TRBD1 as a possible D gene (6 bases). V lost 7 bases and J 4 bases, leaving 13 bases between the germline ends. The CDR3 has 13 amino acids. Germline loops: CDR1 MNHEY, CDR2 SVGAGI. CDR3 residues: CASTMGAGTEAFF. Here the CDR3 DNA reads TGTGCCAGCACCATGGGGGCTGGCACTGAAGCTTTCTTT.

The sample holds a few counts of this clone. The chain carries TRBV2 and TRBJ2-2, with 8 positions matching TRBD2. The CDR3 runs to 15 residues. Trimming cost V 4 bases and J 4 bases; bases outside gene matches: 5. In germline, CDR1 is SNHLY, CDR2 FYNNEI. The CDR3 bases are TGTGCCAGCAGTGTTCTAGCGGGTACCACCGGGGAGCTGTTTTTT. Protein: CASSVLAGTTGELFF.

The rearrangement uses TRBV18 and TRBJ1-3; perhaps TRBD1 as D (6 bases). V lost 5 bases and J lost 2, with 13 bases in between. The CDR3 runs 15 residues. CDR1 is KGHSH, CDR2 LQKENI, per germline. CDR3 nucleotide sequence: TGTGCCAGCTCAATCGGACAGCATGCTGGAAACACCATATATTTT. Protein: CASSIGQHAGNTIYF.

The chain joins TRBV6-5 to TRBJ2-1; TRBD2 might be the D (6 bases). Trimming removed 0 bases at V and 5 bases at J, with 8 bases between. Germline V gives CDR1 MNHEY, CDR2 SVGAGI. There are 14 residues in the CDR3. The CDR3 DNA reads as TGTGCCAGCAGTTACTCGCGGGGTAACAATGAGCAGTTCTTC. It codes for CASSYSRGNNEQFF.

The rearrangement links TRBV28 to TRBJ1-5, with D unresolved. CDR3 length equals 15 residues. V was shortened by 5 bases and J by 6 bases, with 17 bases between the two germline ends. The germline V gene has CDR1 MDHEN and CDR2 SYDVKM. CDR3 sequence: CASSDLFGVIQPQHF. The CDR3 DNA follows: TGTGCCAGCAGTGACCTGTTCGGGGTCATTCAGCCCCAGCATTTT.

The V gene is TRBV2, the J gene TRBJ2-1; TRBD2 matches 7 bases. There are 15 residues in the CDR3. CDR1 is SNHLY, CDR2 FYNNEI, per germline. The V and J ends lost 2 bases and 9 bases, in that order; junction bases with no gene match: 10. CDR3 DNA sequence: TGTGCCAGCAGTGAACTAGCGGTTCCTTTGGGTGAGCAGTTCTTC. As protein: CASSELAVPLGEQFF.

The gene calls are TRBV28 and TRBJ2-5; 8 bases line up with TRBD2. The CDR3 length is 15 residues. J gave up 6 bases and V 2 bases, and 8 bases lay outside the gene matches. Germline CDR1 MDHEN, CDR2 SYDVKM. The CDR3 nucleotides read TGTGCCAGCAGTTTACCTAGCGGGTTCTTTCAGACCCAGTACTTC. Translation gives CASSLPSGFFQTQYF.

This clone was recorded only once. For the CDR3, the DNA is TGTGCCAGTATGGGACAGGGCGATCAGCCCCAGCATTTT. Protein sequence: CASMGQGDQPQHF. This chain joins TRBV19 and TRBJ1-5; the match to TRBD1 covers 9 bases. Germline V CDR1 and CDR2: LNHDA, SQIVND (reference sequence). This CDR3 region has 13 residues. Losses at the gene ends were 7 bases for V and 5 bases for J; bases not matched to a gene: 3. Based on the CDR3 plus reference TRBV19 and TRBJ1-5, the full variable domain is DGGITQSPKYLFRKEGQNVTLSCEQNLNHDAMYWYRQDPGQGLRLIYYSQIVNDFQKGDIAEGYSVSREKKESFPLTVTSAQKNPTAFYLCASMGQGDQPQHFGDGTRLSIL.

The chain links TRBV7-2 to TRBJ2-5; 7 positions match TRBD1. Per the germline V gene, CDR1 is SGHTA and CDR2 is FQGNSA. The junction had 3 bases not matched to a gene; V was cut back by 4 bases and J by 1 base. This CDR3 has 14 amino acids. The chain's CDR3 is CASSSRGSQETQYF. The CDR3 DNA sequence: TGTGCCAGCAGCTCCAGGGGGTCCCAAGAGACCCAGTACTTC. Full variable domain (remainder filled in from reference TRBV7-2 and TRBJ2-5): GAGVSQSPSNKVTEKGKDVELRCDPISGHTALYWYRQSLGQGLEFLIYFQGNSAPDKSGLPSDRFSAERTGGSVSTLTIQRTQQEDSAVYLCASSSRGSQETQYFGPGTRLLVL.

The chain links TRBV6-5 to TRBJ1-2, with 8 bases that match TRBD1. This CDR3 has 15 amino acids. Unmatched junction bases numbered 9, after V lost 2 bases and J lost 7 bases. The germline V gene has CDR1 MNHEY and CDR2 SVGAGI. CDR3 amino acids: CASSYPGTGTSGYTF. The CDR3 DNA reads TGTGCCAGCAGTTACCCGGGGACAGGCACTAGTGGCTACACCTTC.